This T cell receptor beta chain was sequenced during a study of shared clonotypes between healthy human individuals. TCRdb keeps only in-frame clones here, not all; method: immunoSEQ multiplex PCR. The sample contains 2 million to 3 million clones, over 85% of which appear only once. Germline loops: CDR1 SGHRS, CDR2 YFSETQ. This CDR3 comprises 13 residues. V was clipped by 7 bases and J by 8 bases, with 17 bases between them. The sample comprised naive CD4+ T cells sorted from blood. Subset of the sample: CD45RA+ positively selected. The chain uses TRBV5-1 and TRBJ2-3; D tentatively fits TRBD1 or TRBD2 (5 bases each). This clonotype was obtained from a man younger than 35 in good health. CDR3 coding DNA: TGCGCCAGCTTTGGGGACGGTCAAGTTACGCAGTATTTT. This sequence encodes CASFGDGQVTQYF.